This TCR beta chain was retrieved from a study of radiotherapy plus CTLA-4 blockade in lung cancer. General observations from the study: Subsequent to radiotherapy plus ipilimumab, tumor-derived TCR clones underwent expansion in blood.

Patients had chemo-refractory metastatic non-small-cell lung cancer and received focal radiation plus CTLA-4 blockade that used ipilimumab. Some clones are missing from TCRdb's copy, which holds only in-frame ones; the method was immunoSEQ multiplex PCR. The sample has about 97,000 clones; approximately 75% are singletons. The germline V gene has CDR1 SGDLS and CDR2 YYNGEE. V trimming: 0 bases; J trimming: 0 bases; junction bases outside the gene matches: 5. The CDR3 has 17 residues. Notes on this clone: The antigen remains unidentified.

The clonotype comes from a human donor with non-small cell lung cancer who had a partial response to radiotherapy plus ipilimumab. Some clones in this sample may be carry-over from other donors' samples. Here the sequenced sample was peripheral blood, taken from a patient treated with radiotherapy plus ipilimumab. The chain uses TRBV9 and TRBJ2-1; 8 bases map to TRBD2. The CDR3 DNA is TGTGCCAGCAGCGTAGCTTCGGGAGGGGACTCCTACAATGAGCAGTTCTTC. Residues: CASSVASGGDSYNEQFF.